The T cell receptor (beta chain) under discussion was sequenced for a study of cytomegalovirus exposure and HLA in healthy donors. CDR1 and CDR2 (germline): SQVTM, ANQGSEA. This CDR3 comprises 11 residues. The ends lost 5 bases at V and 4 bases at J; junction bases unmatched: 1. The PCR was carried out with 60 Vbeta primers and 13 Jbeta primers. The table came from immunoSEQ multiplex PCR; TCRdb's copy has only in-frame clones and leaves some out. The data show 92,000 or so clones, around three fifths seen once. As concerns this clone: What it binds is not known.

Study observations and caveats: Cytomegalovirus-associated status was assigned to about 180 TCR beta chains. According to a later analysis, donors in an Asian-associated ancestry cluster reportedly had fewer N-insertions than the roughly 660-donor mean. According to reports, the classifier identified cytomegalovirus status with high specificity and sensitivity. Common viral pathogens seemed to be connected with several of the most significant clusters, according to a later analysis.

This TCR was recovered from a woman between 45 and 65 years old in good health and CMV-seropositive. V usage is TRBV29-1 and J usage is TRBJ1-1, with 7 bases aligning to TRBD1. Specimen: PBMCs. CDR3 sequence reads: CSVRTGTEAFF. CDR3 nucleotides: TGCAGCGTTCGGACAGGCACTGAAGCTTTCTTT.